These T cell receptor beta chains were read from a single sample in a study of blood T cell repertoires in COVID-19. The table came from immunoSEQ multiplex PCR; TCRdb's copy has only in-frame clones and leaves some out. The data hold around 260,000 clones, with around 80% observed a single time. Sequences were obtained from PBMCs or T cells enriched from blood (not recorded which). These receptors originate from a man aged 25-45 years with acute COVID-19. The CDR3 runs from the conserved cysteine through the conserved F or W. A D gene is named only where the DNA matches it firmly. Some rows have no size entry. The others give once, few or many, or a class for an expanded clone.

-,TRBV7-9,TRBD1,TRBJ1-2,CASSLAGQANYGYTF,TGTGCCAGCAGCTTGGCGGGACAGGCTAACTATGGCTACACCTTC
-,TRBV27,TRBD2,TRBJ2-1,CASSPREGMTYNEQFF,TGTGCCAGCAGCCCGAGGGAGGGCATGACCTACAATGAGCAGTTCTTC
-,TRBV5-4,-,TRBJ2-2,CASSLPTDPGELFF,TGTGCCAGCAGCTTACCGACAGACCCCGGGGAGCTGTTTTTT
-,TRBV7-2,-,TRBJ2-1,CASRLAGYNEQFF,TGTGCCAGCCGACTGGCGGGTTACAATGAGCAGTTCTTC
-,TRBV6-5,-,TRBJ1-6,CASSSKGQRNSPLHF,TGTGCCAGCAGTTCGAAAGGACAGAGGAATTCACCCCTCCACTTT
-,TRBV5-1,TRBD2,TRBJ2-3,CATGLASRDTQYF,TGCGCCACGGGACTAGCCTCGCGTGATACGCAGTATTTT
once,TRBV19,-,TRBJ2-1,CASSTLSEQFF,TGTGCCAGTAGTACCCTAAGTGAGCAGTTCTTC
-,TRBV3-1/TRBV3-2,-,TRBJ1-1,CASSNRVKDTEAFF,TGTGCCAGCAGCAACAGGGTAAAGGACACTGAAGCTTTCTTT
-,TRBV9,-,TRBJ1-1,CASSIGRVNTEAFF,TGTGCCAGCAGCATCGGGAGGGTGAACACTGAAGCTTTCTTT
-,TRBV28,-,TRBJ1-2,CASYTEANYGYTF,TGTGCCAGCTATACCGAGGCGAACTATGGCTACACCTTC
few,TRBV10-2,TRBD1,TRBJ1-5,CASRTGNQPQHF,TGCGCCAGCAGGACAGGGAATCAGCCCCAGCATTTT
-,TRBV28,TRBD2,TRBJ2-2,CASSPGLAGDNTGELFF,TGTGCCAGCAGTCCGGGACTAGCGGGAGACAACACCGGGGAGCTGTTTTTT
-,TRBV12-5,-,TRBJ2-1,CASGLGGLNNNEQFF,TGTGCTAGTGGTTTGGGCGGGCTTAACAACAATGAGCAGTTCTTC
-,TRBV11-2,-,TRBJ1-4,CASSSPRAYEKLFF,TGTGCCAGCAGCTCCCCGCGCGCTTATGAAAAACTGTTTTTT